This T cell receptor (beta chain) came from a study of T cells in localized non-small cell lung cancer. General study findings and limits: Turning up in adjacent lung were a median approximately 60 of the top 100 tumor clones. T cell clonality was highest in uninvolved adjacent lung, above tumor. Sequence data derive from only one tumor region, so heterogeneity remains possible.

With regard to this clone: What it binds is unknown.

TCRdb keeps only in-frame clones here, not all; method: immunoSEQ multiplex PCR. This sample has over 65,000 clones, with around 85% found just once. V shed 6 bases and J 2 bases; nucleotides not matched to a gene: 9. The CDR3 has 15 amino acids. CDR1 MGHRA and CDR2 YSYEKL come from the germline V gene. The rearrangement joins TRBV4-1 to TRBJ2-7; 8 nucleotides line up with TRBD2. The source of this sequence is a female donor older than 55 with stage I lung adenocarcinoma. The sample was peripheral blood, taken before any cancer treatment. CDR3 bases: TGCGCCAGCAGGCTGGGAGCGGGGGAGGCCTACGAGCAGTACTTC. It encodes CASRLGAGEAYEQYF.